This entry is about one TCR beta chain. Its antigen is not known. The study ran its PCR with 60 Vbeta and 13 Jbeta primers. Clones were sequenced by immunoSEQ multiplex PCR, and TCRdb holds only the in-frame ones, with some missing. The sample includes 100,000 to 150,000 clones, around 82% of them seen just once. This entry belongs to a study of cytomegalovirus exposure and HLA in healthy donors. General study points: In a later analysis, parvovirus B19, influenza, CMV and Epstein-Barr virus appeared linked to several top co-occurrence clusters.

Sequencing was carried out using PBMCs. The TCR originated in a man aged 25 to 40 in good health and CMV-seropositive.

The CDR3 DNA reads as TGTGCCAGCAGCGTAGCACCAGGGGGAAACGAGCAGTACTTC. Amino acids: CASSVAPGGNEQYF. The chain is built from TRBV9 and TRBJ2-7, with TRBD1 identical over 7 bases. Germline values: CDR1 SGDLS, CDR2 YYNGEE. The junction had 5 bases not matched to a gene; V was cut back by 0 bases and J by 5 bases. This CDR3 is 14 amino acids long.